This entry lists 16 T cell receptor beta chains sequenced from one sample in a study of blood T cells in healthy people across ages. A J-beta primer mix and a sample-barcoded 5' primer were used in a second PCR of roughly 6 to 11 cycles. In TCRdb, the 5' RACE reads were re-called with MiXCR into one record per CDR3 protein. The sample shows about 800,000 distinct CDR3 sequences, roughly 25% of them seen only once. This same sample was also part of a study on T cells of mothers and their children.

Sequencing input: blood. The receptors originated from a boy younger than 18 in good health.

The chain joins TRBV4-3 to TRBJ2-7; the match to TRBD2 covers 8 bases. Germline loops: CDR1 LGHNA, CDR2 YSLEER. The CDR3 is 16 residues long. V was clipped by 0 bases and J by 5 bases; unmatched bases: 9. CDR3 coding DNA: TGCGCCAGCAGCCAAGATGGCAGCGGGAGTAGCGACGAGCAGTACTTC. It yields the protein CASSQDGSGSSDEQYF.

The chain links TRBV7-9 to TRBJ1-2; possible D gene TRBD1, 5 bases. Per the germline V gene, CDR1 is SEHNR and CDR2 is FQNEAQ (reference sequence). Trimming stripped 1 base from V and 9 bases from J, with 18 bases between. There are 15 residues in the CDR3. The CDR3 sequence is CASSLDGGNGESYTF. The CDR3 DNA reads as TGTGCCAGCAGCTTAGACGGGGGGAACGGTGAGAGCTACACCTTC.

The chain carries TRBV5-5 and TRBJ2-5; TRBD1 matches 9 bases. The end of the DNA aligns better with TRBJ2-7, so the J call may be wrong. The CDR3 contains 16 residues. Germline-derived CDR1 and CDR2 are SGHKS and YYEKEE (reference sequence). The CDR3 here is CASSTPLQGAVYEQYF. In DNA, the CDR3 is TGTGCCAGCAGCACTCCTTTACAGGGGGCGGTCTACGAGCAGTACTTC.

V and J are TRBV9 and TRBJ2-3, with a tentative D call TRBD1 (6 bases). Trimming removed 2 bases from V and 3 bases from J, with 10 bases in between. The CDR3 runs 14 residues. Per the germline V gene, CDR1 is SGDLS and CDR2 is YYNGEE. CDR3 nucleotides: TGTGCCAGCAGCGTGGGACAAAAGACAGATACGCAGTATTTT. Translated: CASSVGQKTDTQYF.

V gene TRBV20-1 combines with J gene TRBJ2-5; D possibly corresponds to TRBD2 (5 bases). The DNA matches TRBJ2-1 better at its end, which makes the J call doubtful. CDR1 and CDR2 (germline): DFQATT, SNEGSKA (reference sequence). The CDR3 has 15 residues. DNA for the CDR3: TGCAATACTCAGCTAACTAGGACCCGCACCAATGAGCAGTTCTTC. Translated: CNTQLTRTRTNEQFF.

The chain is built from TRBV4-3 and TRBJ2-2, with D tentatively TRBD2 (5 bases). Germline loops: CDR1 LGHNA, CDR2 YSLEER. The V gene lost 2 bases and the J gene lost 2 bases, with 15 bases spanning the gap. CDR3 length: 17 residues. The CDR3: CASSQSRGSPNTGELFF. In DNA form, the CDR3 reads TGCGCCAGCAGCCAATCCCGGGGTTCGCCAAACACCGGGGAGCTGTTTTTT.

In this sample, this clonotype turned up a few times. The chain has TRBV27 and TRBJ2-5; 7 nucleotides agree with TRBD2. Germline V gene sequence: CDR1 MNHEY, CDR2 SMNVEV (reference sequence). The CDR3 runs to 14 residues. V shed 3 bases and J 3 bases; nucleotides not matched to a gene: 4. The CDR3 DNA sequence: TGTGCCAGCAGTTTCACTAGCGCCAAAGAGACCCAGTACTTC. Its protein product is CASSFTSAKETQYF.

CDR3 region: CSAEGNNEQFF. The CDR3 coding sequence is TGCAGTGCTGAAGGGAATAATGAGCAGTTCTTC. The chain uses TRBV20-1 and TRBJ2-1, with D unclear. Trimming took off 5 bases at V and 7 bases at J, with 9 bases between the two ends. CDR1 and CDR2 from the germline V gene are DFQATT and SNEGSKA (reference sequence). The CDR3 covers 11 residues.

This clonotype has only a few counts. The chain joins TRBV30 to TRBJ2-2; no clear D. Germline V gene sequence: CDR1 GTSNPN, CDR2 SVGIG (reference sequence). There are 12 residues in the CDR3. The V gene lost 4 bases and the J gene lost 0 bases, with 3 bases spanning the gap. The CDR3 protein is CAWTSNTGELFF. DNA for the CDR3: TGTGCCTGGACTTCGAACACCGGGGAGCTGTTTTTT.

The chain couples TRBV4-3 to TRBJ1-2; a weak D match, TRBD1 (5 bases). This CDR3 comprises 15 residues. CDR1 is LGHNA and CDR2 is YSLEER in the germline V gene. V dropped 0 bases and J dropped 4 bases, with 12 bases sitting between them. DNA for the CDR3: TGCGCCAGCAGCCAAGATGTGGGGGTGCCCTATGGCTACACCTTC. This codes for CASSQDVGVPYGYTF.

This sequence joins TRBV7-2 and TRBJ2-1; D gene ambiguous. TRBJ2-7 matches the DNA end more closely, so the J call is doubtful. The CDR3 runs 13 residues. Germline V CDR1 and CDR2: SGHTA, FQGNSA. The CDR3 DNA reads as TGTGCCAGCAGGGTTGAGTGGGCCCACGAGCAGTACTTC. Its protein product is CASRVEWAHEQYF.

The sample holds a few counts of this clonotype. The chain employs TRBV25-1 and TRBJ2-5, with 7 nucleotides matching TRBD2. Losses at the gene ends were 3 bases for V and 2 bases for J; bases not matched to a gene: 6. CDR3 length: 15 residues. CDR1 and CDR2 (germline): MGHDK, SYGVNS. This chain's CDR3 is CASSDPGLGQETQYF. The CDR3, as DNA: TGTGCCAGCAGTGACCCTGGACTAGGGCAAGAGACCCAGTACTTC.

This rearrangement joins TRBV9 to TRBJ2-1, with a possible D match to TRBD2 (6 bases). The germline V and J ends were trimmed by 6 bases and 8 bases, with 27 bases remaining between them. CDR1 SGDLS and CDR2 YYNGEE come from the germline V gene. The CDR3 length is 17 residues. The CDR3 DNA follows: TGTGCCAGCAACGAGGGACCGGGACTGCCCCCTTGGCATGAGCAGTTCTTC. Encoded protein: CASNEGPGLPPWHEQFF.

This sequence joins TRBV6-2 or TRBV6-3 and TRBJ2-4, with D maybe TRBD1 (5 bases). The CDR3 sequence is 18 residues long. Germline V gene data show CDR1 as MNHEY and CDR2 as SVGEGT. V lost 0 bases and J lost 2, with 17 bases in between. The DNA for the CDR3 is TGTGCCAGCAGTTACTCGTTGAACCAGGGCCCATCCAAAAACATTCAGTACTTC. Translating it yields CASSYSLNQGPSKNIQYF.

This clonotype was counted only a few times. The chain uses TRBV4-2 and TRBJ2-1; TRBD2 aligns across 9 bases. CDR1 and CDR2 (germline): LGHNA, YNFKEQ. The V and J ends lost 0 bases and 3 bases, in that order; junction bases with no gene match: 18. The CDR3 is 21 residues long. CDR3 sequence reads: CASSQDDSPKTSGLSYNEQFF. CDR3 sequence (DNA): TGTGCCAGCAGCCAAGATGATTCCCCGAAGACTAGCGGACTCAGCTACAATGAGCAGTTCTTC.

This chain's CDR3 is CASSQVYQGHEQYF. DNA for the CDR3: TGCGCCAGCAGCCAAGTATACCAGGGCCACGAGCAGTACTTC. The chain is built from TRBV4-1 and TRBJ2-5; the D gene is possibly TRBD1 (5 bases). The J call could be wrong; TRBJ2-7 is a better fit for the DNA end. The CDR3 contains 14 residues. The germline V gene encodes CDR1 MGHRA and CDR2 YSYEKL.